This TCR beta chain was sequenced during a study of blood T cell repertoires in COVID-19. Participant-given clinical history determined each cohort assignment. Methods used by the authors: Cell counts per sample came from amplifying reference gene primers. Sequenced by immunoSEQ multiplex PCR; TCRdb stores in-frame clones only, minus some. V and J calls and clone size are as listed in that table; D and trimming were resolved from the DNA. The sample includes around 200,000 clones, approximately 86% of them seen just once. This clonotype was sampled from a woman between 25 and 40 years old who had been exposed to COVID-19. The sample consisted of PBMCs or T cells enriched from blood (not recorded which).

The CDR3 DNA follows: TGTGCCAGCAGCTCTGTGCGGGGGGTGACCCAGTACTTC. It yields the protein CASSSVRGVTQYF. This chain links TRBV7-2 with TRBJ2-5, with 8 nucleotides matching TRBD2. Germline CDR1 reads SGHTA; CDR2 reads FQGNSA. The CDR3 is made up of 13 amino acids. With V trimmed by 4 bases and J by 7 bases, 5 bases remained unmatched.